A selection of T cell receptor beta chains follows, all from one sample in a study of blood T cell repertoires in COVID-19. Sequencing used immunoSEQ multiplex PCR; TCRdb keeps in-frame clones, though not all of them. The repertoire holds 290,000 or so clones, with around nine tenths as singletons. Sequencing input: peripheral blood. The receptor source for this set is a man between 65 and 85 years old with acute or convalescent COVID-19. CDR3s include the opening cysteine and the closing phenylalanine or tryptophan. The D gene is left open where the match is weak. The listing skips clone size in some rows; elsewhere it reads once, few, many or a size class.

J | D | V | size | CDR3 | DNA
TRBJ1-4 | - | TRBV24-1 | - | CATSDSGGTNEKLFF | TGTGCCACCAGTGACTCCGGGGGGACTAATGAAAAACTGTTTTTT
TRBJ1-5 | - | TRBV19 | few | CASSIKRERGLRQPQHF | TGTGCCAGTAGTATAAAGAGGGAAAGGGGACTGCGTCAGCCCCAGCATTTT
TRBJ2-7 | - | TRBV3-1/TRBV3-2 | - | CASSQVSTGENEQYF | TGTGCCAGCAGCCAAGTCTCGACAGGTGAGAACGAGCAGTACTTC
TRBJ1-2 | - | TRBV25-1 | - | CASQVPNYGYTF | TGTGCCAGTCAGGTCCCTAACTATGGCTACACCTTC
TRBJ1-1 | - | TRBV4-3 | - | CASSQELADSNTEAFF | TGCGCCAGCAGCCAAGAGTTGGCAGATTCAAACACTGAAGCTTTCTTT
TRBJ1-1 | - | TRBV5-6 | once | CASSLVNTPLNTEAFF | TGTGCCAGCAGCTTGGTGAACACGCCGCTGAACACTGAAGCTTTCTTT
TRBJ1-1 | - | TRBV19 | - | CASSRVGTEAFF | TGTGCCTCGTCCAGGGTAGGGACTGAAGCTTTCTTT
TRBJ2-5 | - | TRBV1 | - | CTSSPRLAGSASEGETQYF | TGCACCAGCAGCCCTAGACTAGCGGGGTCGGCGTCGGAAGGCGAGACCCAGTACTTC
TRBJ2-5 | TRBD2 | TRBV5-4 | once | CASSSPGLAGIGTQYF | TGTGCCAGCAGTTCCCCGGGACTAGCGGGGATAGGGACCCAGTACTTC
TRBJ1-2 | TRBD1 | TRBV3-1/TRBV3-2 | - | CASSPQGAPNYGYTF | TGTGCCAGCAGCCCGCAGGGGGCGCCGAACTATGGCTACACCTTC
TRBJ2-7 | - | TRBV27 | - | CASSFSPPYEQYF | TGTGCCAGCAGTTTTTCCCCCCCGTACGAGCAGTACTTC
TRBJ1-2 | - | TRBV9 | - | CASSAATEHYGYTF | TGTGCCAGCAGCGCGGCGACGGAGCATTACGGCTACACCTTC
TRBJ2-1 | TRBD2 | TRBV5-8 | - | CASSLDGTSHHEQFF | TGTGCCAGCAGCTTGGATGGGACTAGTCATCATGAGCAGTTCTTC
TRBJ1-2 | - | TRBV12-3/TRBV12-4 | few | CASSLTAAYGYTF | TGTGCCAGCAGTTTAACTGCCGCCTATGGCTACACCTTC
TRBJ2-3 | TRBD2 | TRBV3-1/TRBV3-2 | - | CASSQDGVAGGKDTQYF | TGTGCCAGCAGCCAAGATGGGGTAGCGGGAGGGAAAGATACGCAGTATTTT
TRBJ2-7 | - | TRBV2 | - | CASSEGLNYEQYF | TGTGCCAGCAGTGAAGGCCTAAACTACGAGCAGTACTTC
TRBJ2-5 | TRBD1 | TRBV5-5 | - | CATSRQGRMETQYF | TGTGCCACCTCAAGACAGGGTAGGATGGAGACCCAGTACTTC
TRBJ2-2 | TRBD2 | TRBV4-3 | - | CASSQDFSGDGELFF | TGCGCCAGCAGCCAAGATTTTAGCGGGGACGGGGAGCTGTTTTTT
TRBJ2-5 | TRBD2 | TRBV5-5 | - | CASSPAGTRPETQYF | TGTGCCAGCAGCCCGGCCGGGACTAGGCCAGAGACCCAGTACTTC
TRBJ2-3 | - | TRBV5-1 | - | CASSPSTGPDTQYF | TGCGCCAGCAGCCCCTCTACAGGGCCAGATACGCAGTATTTT
TRBJ1-5 | TRBD1 | TRBV5-4 | few | CASSLGTGNNQPQHF | TGTGCCAGCAGCTTGGGGACAGGAAACAATCAGCCCCAGCATTTT
TRBJ1-2 | TRBD1 | TRBV28 | - | CASTVGQGDGYTF | TGTGCCAGCACCGTGGGACAGGGTGATGGCTACACCTTC
TRBJ2-7 | - | TRBV6-2/TRBV6-3 | - | CASSYGGGTYEQYF | TGTGCCAGCAGTTACGGGGGCGGAACCTACGAGCAGTACTTC
TRBJ1-4 | - | TRBV2 | few | CASRAVRGSEKLFF | TGTGCCAGCAGAGCCGTTCGGGGAAGTGAAAAACTGTTTTTT
TRBJ1-6 | - | TRBV30 | - | CAWRGQPNSPLHF | TGTGCCTGGAGGGGCCAGCCTAATTCACCCCTCCACTTT
TRBJ2-7 | TRBD2 | TRBV3-1/TRBV3-2 | - | CASTHTLAGGRYEQYF | TGTGCCAGCACCCATACGCTAGCGGGGGGGAGATACGAGCAGTACTTC
TRBJ2-6 | TRBD2 | TRBV9 | - | CASSLISGRTGANVLTF | TGTGCCAGCAGCCTCATTAGCGGGAGGACTGGGGCCAACGTCCTGACTTTC
TRBJ2-5 | - | TRBV9 | - | CASSVDTGEQETQYF | TGTGCCAGCAGCGTAGACACGGGGGAACAAGAGACCCAGTACTTC
TRBJ1-2 | - | TRBV2 | - | CASSDWAGRGGYTF | TGTGCCAGCAGTGATTGGGCAGGGCGGGGTGGCTACACCTTC
TRBJ1-2 | - | TRBV4-3 | - | CASSPVGTSTNYGYTF | TGCGCCAGCAGCCCCGTCGGGACAAGTACTAACTATGGCTACACCTTC
TRBJ2-5 | TRBD1 | TRBV19 | - | CASSIRTGGWETQYF | TGTGCCAGTAGTATCCGGACAGGGGGCTGGGAGACCCAGTACTTC
TRBJ2-7 | TRBD1 | TRBV7-9 | - | CASSLSWTGGSYEQYF | TGTGCCAGCAGCTTAAGTTGGACAGGGGGCTCCTACGAGCAGTACTTC
TRBJ1-3 | - | TRBV7-2 | - | CASSLSPSGNTIYF | TGTGCCAGCAGCTTATCCCCTTCTGGAAACACCATATATTTT
TRBJ2-5 | - | TRBV5-1 | - | CASSLGQPQETQYF | TGCGCCAGCAGCTTGGGACAGCCCCAAGAGACCCAGTACTTC
TRBJ2-1 | TRBD1 | TRBV28 | - | CASKGAAGQGSYNEQFF | TGTGCCAGCAAGGGAGCAGCGGGACAGGGATCTTACAATGAGCAGTTCTTC
TRBJ1-6 | TRBD1 | TRBV25-1 | - | CASTQGGRNSPLHF | TGTGCCAGCACCCAGGGGGGCAGGAATTCACCCCTCCACTTT
TRBJ2-1 | - | TRBV5-1 | - | CASSLVQAEQFF | TGCGCCAGCAGCTTGGTACAGGCCGAGCAGTTCTTC
TRBJ2-7 | TRBD2 | TRBV4-1 | - | CASSQEAGGSSYEQYF | TGCGCCAGCAGCCAAGAGGCGGGAGGAAGCTCCTACGAGCAGTACTTC
TRBJ2-1 | - | TRBV6-6 | - | CASSPWAGRVYEQFF | TGTGCCAGCAGCCCATGGGCCGGGAGAGTGTATGAGCAGTTCTTC
TRBJ2-7 | TRBD1 | TRBV28 | - | CASSNSGTGSNEQYF | TGTGCCAGCAGTAACTCCGGGACAGGGTCAAACGAGCAGTACTTC
TRBJ2-1 | - | TRBV19 | few | CASSEGGFYNEQFF | TGTGCCAGTAGTGAAGGGGGTTTTTACAATGAGCAGTTCTTC
TRBJ2-7 | - | TRBV29-1 | - | CSVVGGSDSYEQYF | TGCAGCGTTGTAGGAGGGTCTGACTCCTACGAGCAGTACTTC
TRBJ2-7 | - | TRBV3-1/TRBV3-2 | - | CASSPTPSVFLYEQYF | TGTGCCAGCAGCCCCACCCCTAGCGTTTTCCTCTACGAGCAGTACTTC
TRBJ2-3 | TRBD2 | TRBV19 | - | CASSTPTSGTDTQYF | TGTGCCAGTAGTACCCCAACTAGCGGCACAGATACGCAGTATTTT
TRBJ1-1 | - | TRBV3-1/TRBV3-2 | - | CASSQDHPRAEAFF | TGTGCCAGCAGCCAAGATCACCCCAGGGCTGAAGCTTTCTTT
TRBJ1-5 | - | TRBV4-1 | - | CASSQDLQVSNQPQHF | TGCGCCAGCAGCCAAGATCTACAGGTTAGCAATCAGCCCCAGCATTTT
TRBJ1-3 | - | TRBV3-1/TRBV3-2 | - | CASSLTTGKSSGNTIYF | TGTGCCAGCAGCCTAACCACAGGGAAATCGTCCGGAAACACCATATATTTT
TRBJ2-5 | TRBD2 | TRBV3-1/TRBV3-2 | - | CASSQDPLAGRETQYF | TGTGCCAGCAGCCAAGATCCCCTAGCGGGGAGAGAGACCCAGTACTTC
TRBJ2-5 | TRBD1 | TRBV2 | - | CASRDRVVGQYF | TGTGCCAGCCGGGACAGGGTGGTGGGCCAGTACTTC
TRBJ2-1 | - | TRBV20-1 | - | CSARANNEQFF | TGCAGTGCTAGAGCCAACAATGAGCAGTTCTTC
TRBJ2-6 | TRBD1 | TRBV30 | - | CAWSVDRGSGANVLTF | TGTGCCTGGAGTGTTGACAGGGGATCTGGGGCCAACGTCCTGACTTTC
TRBJ2-3 | - | TRBV21-1 | - | CASCYTSFWTRAWDTQYF | TGTGCCAGCTGCTATACATCATTTTGGACTAGGGCCTGGGATACGCAGTATTTT